Listed below are T cell receptor beta chains from one sample, sequenced in a study of neurological immune-mediated disorders. TCRdb recomputed calls from the 5' RACE reads with MiXCR, one row per CDR3 protein. The sample carries over 30,000 distinct CDR3 sequences, about an eighth recorded once. The sample consisted of PBMCs. The receptors shown here come from a woman in her thirties or forties in good health. The CDR3 runs from the conserved cysteine through the conserved F or W. A D gene is named only where the DNA matches it firmly. Some rows mark clone size as missing; the rest say once, few, many or name a class of expanded clone.

clone size	D gene	V gene	J gene	CDR3 protein	CDR3 DNA
-	-	TRBV6-5	TRBJ1-2	CASREQGPAGYTF	TGTGCCAGCAGGGAACAGGGCCCGGCGGGCTACACCTTC
many	-	TRBV20-1	TRBJ2-7	CSGSKSADYEQYF	TGCAGTGGATCGAAGTCTGCAGATTACGAGCAGTACTTC
many	-	TRBV27	TRBJ2-7	CASGLGTYTEQYF	TGTGCCAGCGGGCTCGGGACCTACACTGAGCAGTACTTC
many	TRBD2	TRBV6-5	TRBJ2-1	CASSYSMGGALEQFF	TGTGCCAGCAGTTACTCGATGGGAGGGGCGTTGGAGCAGTTCTTC
many	-	TRBV7-8	TRBJ1-1	CASSLGSGFYTEAFF	TGTGCCAGCAGCTTAGGATCGGGGTTCTACACTGAAGCTTTCTTT
many	-	TRBV7-2	TRBJ2-2	CASSFWVRWDTGELFF	TGTGCCAGCAGCTTTTGGGTCCGGTGGGACACCGGGGAGCTGTTTTTT
many	-	TRBV5-1	TRBJ1-5	CASSLGGNGQPQHF	TGCGCCAGCAGCTTGGGGGGGAACGGGCAGCCCCAGCATTTT
few	-	TRBV7-6	TRBJ2-5	CASSGGPAETQYF	TGTGCCAGCAGCGGGGGGCCCGCAGAGACCCAGTACTTC
few	TRBD2	TRBV7-6	TRBJ2-1	CASSLGLADEQFF	TGTGCCAGCAGCTTGGGACTAGCCGATGAGCAGTTCTTC
many	TRBD2	TRBV7-3	TRBJ2-3	CASSLRLAVTDTQYF	TGTGCCAGCAGCTTAAGGCTAGCGGTCACAGATACGCAGTATTTT
many	TRBD1	TRBV10-3	TRBJ2-5	CAISGQGKETQYF	TGTGCCATCAGTGGACAGGGGAAAGAGACCCAGTACTTC
many	-	TRBV6-5	TRBJ1-2	CASSNRDGYTF	TGTGCCAGCAGTAACAGGGACGGCTACACCTTC
many	-	TRBV7-2	TRBJ2-7	CASSLGGYTYEQYF	TGTGCCAGCAGCTTAGGCGGTTACACCTACGAGCAGTACTTC
many	TRBD2	TRBV2	TRBJ2-7	CASSASGSYEQYF	TGTGCCAGCAGCGCTAGCGGCTCCTACGAGCAGTACTTC
many	TRBD1	TRBV7-6	TRBJ2-7	CASSARQGADEQYF	TGTGCCAGCAGCGCGAGACAGGGGGCCGACGAGCAGTACTTC
many	-	TRBV7-2	TRBJ1-6	CASSLQELGSPLHF	TGTGCCAGCAGCTTACAGGAACTAGGGTCACCCCTCCACTTT
many	TRBD2	TRBV18	TRBJ2-1	CASSPRGLAGGSDEQFF	TGTGCCAGCTCACCACGAGGTCTAGCGGGAGGGTCGGATGAGCAGTTCTTC
many	-	TRBV6-4	TRBJ2-2	CASSDSTNTGELFF	TGTGCCAGCAGTGACTCTACGAACACCGGGGAGCTGTTTTTT
many	TRBD2	TRBV5-1	TRBJ2-1	CASSVLAGTHNEQFF	TGCGCCAGCAGCGTACTAGCGGGTACCCACAATGAGCAGTTCTTC
many	TRBD2	TRBV10-3	TRBJ2-1	CAISESSGGGYEQFF	TGTGCCATCAGTGAGTCAAGCGGGGGGGGGTATGAGCAGTTCTTC
-	-	TRBV7-2	TRBJ1-1	CASRLVAVQNTEALF	TGTGCCAGCAGATTAGTCGCGGTCCAGAACACTGAAGCTCTCTTT
many	-	TRBV5-5	TRBJ2-1	CASLVGESYNEQFF	TGTGCCAGCCTTGTGGGGGAGTCCTACAATGAGCAGTTCTTC
many	-	TRBV7-2	TRBJ2-1	CASSLTGTSYNEQFF	TGTGCCAGCAGCTTAACAGGTACCTCCTACAATGAGCAGTTCTTC
many	-	TRBV29-1	TRBJ1-1	CSVGLLNTEAFF	TGCAGCGTTGGATTGTTGAACACTGAAGCTTTCTTT